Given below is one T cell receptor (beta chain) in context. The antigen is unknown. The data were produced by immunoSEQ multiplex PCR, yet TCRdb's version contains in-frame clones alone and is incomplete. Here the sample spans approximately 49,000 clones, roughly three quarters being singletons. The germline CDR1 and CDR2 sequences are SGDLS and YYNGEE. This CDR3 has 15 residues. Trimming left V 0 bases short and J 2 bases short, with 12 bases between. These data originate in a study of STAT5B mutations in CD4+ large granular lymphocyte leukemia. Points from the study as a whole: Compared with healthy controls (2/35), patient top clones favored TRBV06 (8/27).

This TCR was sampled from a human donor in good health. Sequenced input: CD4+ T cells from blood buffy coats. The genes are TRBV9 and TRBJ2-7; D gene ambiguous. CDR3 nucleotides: TGTGCCAGCAGCGTAGCCCCCTCGGGCCCCTACGAGCAGTACTTC. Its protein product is CASSVAPSGPYEQYF. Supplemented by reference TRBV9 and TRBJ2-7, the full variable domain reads DSGVTQTPKHLITATGQRVTLRCSPRSGDLSVYWYQQSLDQGLQFLIQYYNGEERAKGNILERFSAQQFPDLHSELNLSSLELGDSALYFCASSVAPSGPYEQYFGPGTRLTVT.